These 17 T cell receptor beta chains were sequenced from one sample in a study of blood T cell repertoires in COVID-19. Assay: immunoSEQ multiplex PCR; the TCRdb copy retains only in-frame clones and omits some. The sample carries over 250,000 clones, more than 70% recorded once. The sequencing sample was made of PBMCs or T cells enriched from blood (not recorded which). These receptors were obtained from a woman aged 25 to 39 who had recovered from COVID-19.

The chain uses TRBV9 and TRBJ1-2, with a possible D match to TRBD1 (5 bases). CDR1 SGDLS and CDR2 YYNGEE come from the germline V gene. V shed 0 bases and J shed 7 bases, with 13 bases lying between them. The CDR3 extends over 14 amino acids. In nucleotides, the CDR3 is TGTGCCAGCAGCGTAGTTCAGGGAACCTCTGGCTACACCTTC. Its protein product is CASSVVQGTSGYTF.

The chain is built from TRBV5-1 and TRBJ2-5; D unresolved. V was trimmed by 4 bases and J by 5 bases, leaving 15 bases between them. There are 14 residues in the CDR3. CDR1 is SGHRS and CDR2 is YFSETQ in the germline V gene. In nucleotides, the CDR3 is TGCGCCAGCAGCCTGGACCGCGCCTGGGAGACCCAGTACTTC. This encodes CASSLDRAWETQYF.

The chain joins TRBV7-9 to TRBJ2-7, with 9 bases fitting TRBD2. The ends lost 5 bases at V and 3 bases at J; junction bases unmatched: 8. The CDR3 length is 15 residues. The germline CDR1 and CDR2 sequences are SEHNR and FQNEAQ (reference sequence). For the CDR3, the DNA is TGTGCCAGCAGCCATGCCGGGACTAGCATCTACGAGCAGTACTTC. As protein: CASSHAGTSIYEQYF.

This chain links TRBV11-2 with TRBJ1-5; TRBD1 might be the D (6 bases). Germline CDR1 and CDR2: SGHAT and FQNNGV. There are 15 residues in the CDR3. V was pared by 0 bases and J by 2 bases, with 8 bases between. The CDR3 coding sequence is TGTGCCAGCAGCTTAGACCCAGGGGGCAATCAGCCCCAGCATTTT. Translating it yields CASSLDPGGNQPQHF. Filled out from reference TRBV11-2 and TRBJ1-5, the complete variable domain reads EAGVAQSPRYKIIEKRQSVAFWCNPISGHATLYWYQQILGQGPKLLIQFQNNGVVDDSQLPKDRFSAERLKGVDSTLKIQPAKLEDSAVYLCASSLDPGGNQPQHFGDGTRLSIL.

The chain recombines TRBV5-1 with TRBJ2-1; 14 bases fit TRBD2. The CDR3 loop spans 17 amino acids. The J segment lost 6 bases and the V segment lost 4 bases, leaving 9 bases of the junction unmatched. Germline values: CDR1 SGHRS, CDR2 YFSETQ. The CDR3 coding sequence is TGCGCCAGCAGCCACCGCTCCGGGACTAGCGGGGGCAATGAGCAGTTCTTC. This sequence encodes CASSHRSGTSGGNEQFF.

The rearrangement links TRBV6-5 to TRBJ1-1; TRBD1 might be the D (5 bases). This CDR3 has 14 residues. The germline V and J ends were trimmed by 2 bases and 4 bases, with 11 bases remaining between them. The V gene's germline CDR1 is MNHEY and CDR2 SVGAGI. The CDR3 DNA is TGTGCCAGCAGTTACCAAGACAGTCGCACTGAAGCTTTCTTT. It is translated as CASSYQDSRTEAFF.

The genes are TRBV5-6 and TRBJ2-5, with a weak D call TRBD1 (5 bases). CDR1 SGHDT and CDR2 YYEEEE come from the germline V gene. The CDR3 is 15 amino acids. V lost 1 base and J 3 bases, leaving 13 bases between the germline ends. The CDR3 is CASSLSGTGEETQYF. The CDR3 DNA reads TGTGCCAGCAGCTTGTCCGGTACAGGTGAAGAGACCCAGTACTTC.

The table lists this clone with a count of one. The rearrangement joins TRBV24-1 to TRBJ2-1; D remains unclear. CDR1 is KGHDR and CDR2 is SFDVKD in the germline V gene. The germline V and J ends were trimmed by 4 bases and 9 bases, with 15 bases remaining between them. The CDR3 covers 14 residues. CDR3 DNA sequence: TGTGCCACCAGTGACTCACGTTATCCCAGTGAGCAGTTCTTC. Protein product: CATSDSRYPSEQFF.

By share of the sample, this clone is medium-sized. The CDR3 sequence: CASSPEGTSGSYEQYF. The CDR3 DNA is TGTGCCAGCAGCCCCGAAGGGACTAGCGGGAGCTACGAGCAGTACTTC. V is TRBV5-4 and J is TRBJ2-7, with TRBD2 identical over 14 bases. CDR1 and CDR2 (germline): SGHNT, YYREEE (reference sequence). V trimming: 4 bases; J trimming: 3 bases; junction bases outside the gene matches: 6. The CDR3 runs to 16 residues.

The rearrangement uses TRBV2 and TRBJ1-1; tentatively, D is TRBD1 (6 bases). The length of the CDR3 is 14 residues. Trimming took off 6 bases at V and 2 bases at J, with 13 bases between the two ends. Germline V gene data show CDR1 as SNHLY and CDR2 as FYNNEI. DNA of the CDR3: TGTGCCAGCAGACGACAGGTTGCAAACACTGAAGCTTTCTTT. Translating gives CASRRQVANTEAFF.

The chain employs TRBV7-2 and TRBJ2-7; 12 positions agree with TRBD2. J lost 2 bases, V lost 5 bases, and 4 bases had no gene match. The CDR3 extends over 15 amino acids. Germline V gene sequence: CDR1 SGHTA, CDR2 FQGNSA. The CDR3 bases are TGTGCCAGCAGCACCGGACTAGCGGGGCCCTACGAGCAGTACTTC. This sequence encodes CASSTGLAGPYEQYF.

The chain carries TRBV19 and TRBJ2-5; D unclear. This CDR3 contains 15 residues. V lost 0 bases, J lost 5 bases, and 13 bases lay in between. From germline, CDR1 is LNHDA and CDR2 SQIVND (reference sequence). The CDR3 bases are TGTGCCAGTAGTATAGATTTTTCTTCCAGGGAGACCCAGTACTTC. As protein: CASSIDFSSRETQYF.

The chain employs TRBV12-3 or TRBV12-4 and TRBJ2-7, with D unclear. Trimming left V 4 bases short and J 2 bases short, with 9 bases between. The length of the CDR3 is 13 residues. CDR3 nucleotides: TGTGCCAGCAGTTCTAGGTACCCCTACGAGCAGTACTTC. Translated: CASSSRYPYEQYF.

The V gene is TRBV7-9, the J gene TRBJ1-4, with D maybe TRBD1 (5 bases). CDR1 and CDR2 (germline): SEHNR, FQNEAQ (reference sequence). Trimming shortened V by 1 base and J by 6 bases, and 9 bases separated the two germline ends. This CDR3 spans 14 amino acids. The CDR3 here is CASSLEGLDEKLFF. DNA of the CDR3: TGTGCCAGCAGCTTAGAGGGGCTGGATGAAAAACTGTTTTTT. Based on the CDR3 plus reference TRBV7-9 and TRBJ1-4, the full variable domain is DTGVSQNPRHKITKRGQNVTFRCDPISEHNRLYWYRQTLGQGPEFLTYFQNEAQLEKSRLLSDRFSAERPKGSFSTLEIQRTEQGDSAMYLCASSLEGLDEKLFFGSGTQLSVL.

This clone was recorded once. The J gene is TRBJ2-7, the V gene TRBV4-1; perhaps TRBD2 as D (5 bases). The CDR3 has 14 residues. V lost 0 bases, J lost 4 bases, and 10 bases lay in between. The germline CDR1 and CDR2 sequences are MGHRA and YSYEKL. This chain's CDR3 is CASSQDITGYEQYF. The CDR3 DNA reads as TGCGCCAGCAGCCAAGATATAACGGGGTACGAGCAGTACTTC.

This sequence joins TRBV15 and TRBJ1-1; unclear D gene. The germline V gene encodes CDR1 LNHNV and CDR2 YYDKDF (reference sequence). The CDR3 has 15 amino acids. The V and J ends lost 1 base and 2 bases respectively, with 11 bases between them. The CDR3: CATSRGAAINTEAFF. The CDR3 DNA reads TGTGCCACCAGCAGAGGGGCAGCCATTAACACTGAAGCTTTCTTT.

CDR3 nucleotide sequence: TGCGCCAGCAGCTTGGGGGGCGGCGAAAAACTGTTTTTT. Translated, it gives CASSLGGGEKLFF. The V and J genes are TRBV5-1 and TRBJ1-4; D is possibly TRBD1 (5 bases). Germline-derived CDR1 and CDR2 are SGHRS and YFSETQ. The V end was cut by 0 bases, the J end by 8 bases, with 8 bases between. The CDR3 length is 13 residues.